These T cell receptor beta chains were read from a single sample in a study of OX40 agonist ivuxolimab in advanced cancers. Generated by immunoSEQ multiplex PCR, the TCRdb table keeps only in-frame clones and is missing some. The sample contains around 18,000 clones, around 70% of which appear only once. The sample in question was CD4+ or CD8+ T cells sorted from blood, obtained in a trial of the OX40 agonist ivuxolimab. The source of these receptors is an adult with an advanced solid tumor such as melanoma, head and neck, liver or kidney cancer. Each CDR3 is given with its conserved first and last residue. A D gene is named only where the DNA matches it firmly. Size is omitted from some rows. Given values are once, few, many or a class for expanded clones.

j_gene | d_gene | abundance | v_gene | CDR3aa | CDR3nt
TRBJ1-1 | NA | NA | TRBV6-5 | CASSYSVNTEAFF | TGTGCCAGCAGTTACTCGGTGAACACTGAAGCTTTCTTT
TRBJ2-1 | NA | NA | TRBV9 | CASSRGGMNNEQFF | TGTGCCAGCAGCCGCGGGGGCATGAACAATGAGCAGTTCTTC
TRBJ1-6 | NA | NA | TRBV19 | CASSMRAVNSPLHF | TGTGCCAGTAGTATGAGGGCCGTAAATTCACCCCTCCACTTT
TRBJ2-5 | NA | NA | TRBV6-5 | CASRQWGFRETQYF | TGTGCCAGCAGACAGTGGGGATTCAGAGAGACCCAGTACTTC
TRBJ2-7 | NA | NA | TRBV7-8 | CASSLGGFRTYEQYF | TGTGCCAGCAGCCTAGGGGGATTCAGAACCTACGAGCAGTACTTC
TRBJ2-5 | TRBD2 | NA | TRBV7-2 | CASSLSGGLQETQYF | TGTGCCAGCAGCTTATCGGGGGGACTACAAGAGACCCAGTACTTC
TRBJ2-2 | NA | few | TRBV15 | CATSRDRAGNSGELFF | TGTGCCACCAGCAGAGATCGGGCAGGTAACTCCGGGGAGCTGTTTTTT
TRBJ2-7 | NA | NA | TRBV9 | CASSPPSYEQYF | TGTGCCAGCAGCCCCCCTAGCTACGAGCAGTACTTC
TRBJ1-2 | TRBD1 | once | TRBV2 | CASSEAAGGQGNGYTF | TGTGCCAGCAGTGAAGCGGCAGGGGGACAGGGGAATGGCTACACCTTC
TRBJ2-3 | TRBD2 | NA | TRBV7-9 | CASSLGAGGTDTQYF | TGTGCCAGCAGCTTAGGCGCGGGAGGGACAGATACGCAGTATTTT
TRBJ2-5 | NA | NA | TRBV10-3 | CAIAPGLSAQETQYF | TGTGCCATTGCACCGGGGCTCTCGGCCCAAGAGACCCAGTACTTC
TRBJ2-5 | NA | NA | TRBV9 | CASSVELAETQYF | TGTGCCAGCAGCGTAGAACTAGCCGAGACCCAGTACTTC
TRBJ1-1 | NA | NA | TRBV29-1 | CSVEGVGGTEAFF | TGCAGCGTTGAAGGCGTCGGGGGGACTGAAGCTTTCTTT
TRBJ2-2 | NA | NA | TRBV6-7 | CASFLGTGNTGELFF | TGTGCCAGTTTTCTCGGGACCGGCAACACCGGGGAGCTGTTTTTT
TRBJ2-2 | NA | once | TRBV5-3 | CARSFFPDTGELFF | TGTGCCAGAAGCTTCTTCCCCGACACCGGGGAGCTGTTTTTT
TRBJ2-3 | TRBD2 | NA | TRBV5-4 | CASSSGGINTDTQYF | TGTGCCAGCAGCTCCGGGGGGATTAACACAGATACGCAGTATTTT
TRBJ2-2 | TRBD2 | NA | TRBV6-4 | CASSDSAGGPGELFF | TGTGCCAGCAGTGACTCAGCGGGGGGGCCCGGGGAGCTGTTTTTT
TRBJ2-1 | NA | NA | TRBV28 | CASSLTSSSYNEQFF | TGTGCCAGCAGTTTAACTTCTAGCTCCTACAATGAGCAGTTCTTC
TRBJ2-5 | TRBD2 | NA | TRBV2 | CASSHGSGGAETQYF | TGTGCCAGCAGCCATGGCAGCGGGGGGGCAGAGACCCAGTACTTC
TRBJ2-7 | NA | NA | TRBV5-4 | CASSALSAESHKNF | TGTGCCAGCAGCGCCCTATCGGCCGAATCTCACAAAAACTTC
TRBJ1-3 | NA | NA | TRBV13 | CASSSQQSTIYF | TGTGCCAGCAGCTCCCAACAAAGCACCATATATTTT
TRBJ2-3 | TRBD2 | NA | TRBV28 | CASRPIFSTSGRLAGVDTQYF | TGTGCCAGCAGACCTATCTTTTCCACGAGTGGCAGACTAGCGGGGGTAGATACGCAGTATTTT
TRBJ1-3 | NA | NA | TRBV19 | CASSIAMTGTFLGNTIYF | TGTGCCAGTAGTATAGCAATGACCGGGACCTTCCTTGGAAACACCATATATTTT
TRBJ1-3 | NA | NA | TRBV4-1 | CASSQGPGNTIYF | TGCGCCAGCAGCCAAGGCCCCGGCAACACCATATATTTT
TRBJ2-2 | TRBD1 | NA | TRBV4-3 | CASSQGRGPTGELFF | TGCGCCAGCAGCCAAGGCAGGGGGCCCACCGGGGAGCTGTTTTTT
TRBJ2-1 | TRBD2 | once | TRBV19 | CASSLGLAGGNEQFF | TGTGCCAGTAGTCTTGGACTAGCGGGGGGCAATGAGCAGTTCTTC
TRBJ2-2 | NA | once | TRBV9 | CASSATGTRGTGELFF | TGTGCCAGCAGCGCAACCGGGACCCGGGGCACCGGGGAGCTGTTTTTT
TRBJ1-5 | TRBD1 | NA | TRBV7-6 | CASSPGQGWIQPQHF | TGTGCCAGCAGCCCGGGACAGGGATGGATTCAGCCCCAGCATTTT
TRBJ1-1 | NA | NA | TRBV7-8 | CASSLSRALGAFF | TGTGCCAGCAGCTTATCTCGGGCCCTAGGAGCTTTCTTT
TRBJ1-5 | NA | NA | TRBV11-3 | CASSSQGRDSNQPQHF | TGTGCCAGCAGCTCCCAAGGGCGGGATAGCAATCAGCCCCAGCATTTT
TRBJ2-1 | TRBD2 | few | TRBV10-2 | CASSDGLAGGLKFF | TGCGCCAGCAGTGACGGACTAGCGGGGGGGCTGAAGTTCTTC
TRBJ2-2 | NA | medium-sized | TRBV7-9 | CASSLLTETGELFF | TGTGCCAGCAGCTTATTGACCGAGACCGGGGAGCTGTTTTTT
TRBJ1-2 | NA | NA | TRBV7-9 | CASSQPGADSTYGYTF | TGTGCCAGCAGCCAACCAGGTGCCGACAGCACCTATGGCTACACCTTC
TRBJ1-1 | NA | few | TRBV28 | CASNGRINTEAFF | TGTGCCAGCAATGGCAGAATTAACACTGAAGCTTTCTTT
TRBJ1-1 | TRBD1 | NA | TRBV9 | CASSSGTGPIAFF | TGTGCCAGCAGCTCTGGGACAGGCCCAATTGCTTTCTTT
TRBJ1-4 | NA | NA | TRBV11-2 | CASSLSGPPHNEKLFF | TGTGCCAGCAGCTTATCAGGGCCGCCACACAATGAAAAACTGTTTTTT
TRBJ2-7 | TRBD1 | NA | TRBV14 | CASSQGKWDRNYEQYF | TGTGCCAGCAGCCAAGGCAAGTGGGACAGAAACTACGAGCAGTACTTC
TRBJ2-7 | TRBD1 | NA | TRBV9 | CASSVAQGDYEQYF | TGTGCCAGCAGCGTAGCACAGGGGGACTACGAGCAGTACTTC
TRBJ2-3 | NA | NA | TRBV2 | CASTGRQNPDTQYF | TGTGCCAGCACGGGACGGCAAAACCCGGATACGCAGTATTTT
TRBJ2-1 | TRBD2 | once | TRBV27 | CASTGLAEYNEQFF | TGTGCCAGCACGGGACTAGCGGAGTACAATGAGCAGTTCTTC